What follows is one TCR beta chain and its context. PCR employed 60 Vbeta and 13 Jbeta primers. Libraries were prepared by immunoSEQ multiplex PCR; TCRdb keeps only in-frame clonotypes and omits some of them. There are fewer than 200,000 clones in the sample; 75% to 80% occur only once, and over 2% lies in the top ten. This sample was included in a study of cytomegalovirus exposure and HLA in healthy donors. Trimming removed 4 bases from V and 1 base from J, with 10 bases in between. Germline CDR1 is MNHNY and CDR2 is SVGAGI (reference sequence). CDR3 length: 14 amino acids. This receptor was identified in a middle-aged woman in good health and CMV-seropositive. This chain joins TRBV6-6 and TRBJ1-1; D perhaps matches TRBD1 (5 bases). Source material: PBMCs. The CDR3 nucleotides are TGTGCCAGCAGTTCCCAGGGTCAGAACACTGAAGCTTTCTTT. The encoded protein is CASSSQGQNTEAFF.